Listed here is a single T cell receptor (beta chain). Its specificity is not known. This may arise from a read error, as a much more abundant clone is one base away. This entry comes from a study of blood T cells in healthy people across ages. Regarding the study as a whole: Versus aged donors, long-lived donors had higher diversity and more naive CD4+ cells.

Sample-barcoded 5' priming and a J-beta primer mix drove a second PCR of about 6 to 12 cycles. TCRdb reprocessed the 5' RACE reads via MiXCR and lists one record per CDR3 protein. Found here are approximately 800,000 distinct CDR3 sequences, around 36% of them singletons; the top ten hold over 10%. The CDR3 loop spans 17 amino acids. CDR1 is SNHLY and CDR2 is FYNNEI in the germline V gene. Isolating PBMCs gave at least 6 million of these cells per sample. Total RNA extracted from each sample amounted to at least 6 micrograms. The TCR sequence derives from a man between 18 and 35 years old in good health. The chain links TRBV2 to TRBJ2-1, with TRBD2 matching over 12 bases. The J call could be wrong; TRBJ2-7 is a better fit for the DNA end. Sequencing was done on a sample of blood. This CDR3 reads CASARTSGASSYNEQYF. CDR3 nucleotide sequence: TGTGCCAGCGCGAGGACTAGCGGGGCGAGCTCCTACAATGAGCAGTACTTC.